This T cell receptor beta chain was recovered during a study of radiotherapy plus CTLA-4 blockade in lung cancer. Here immunoSEQ multiplex PCR was the method, and the copy in TCRdb shows in-frame clones only, minus some. The sample shows more than 50,000 clones, around 77% of them seen only once. This CDR3 spans 17 amino acids. CDR1 and CDR2 (germline): SNHLY, FYNNEI. Trimming at V came to 2 bases and at J to 0 bases, leaving 8 bases not matched to a gene. Sequenced here: peripheral blood, sampled from a patient treated with radiotherapy plus ipilimumab. This chain links TRBV2 with TRBJ2-7; TRBD2 aligns across 9 bases. The TCR comes from a human donor with non-small cell lung cancer who had a complete response to radiotherapy plus ipilimumab. CDR3 protein: CASSERGRASSSYEQYF. The CDR3 coding sequence is TGTGCCAGCAGTGAACGCGGGAGGGCCTCAAGCTCCTACGAGCAGTACTTC.